This paragraph reports one TCR beta chain. This sample was included in a study of blood T cell repertoires in COVID-19. About the research overall: Whether acute or convalescent, the COVID-19 samples came from the United States, Italy and Spain.

Libraries were prepared by immunoSEQ multiplex PCR; TCRdb keeps only in-frame clonotypes and omits some of them. The sample consists of some 11,000 clones, more than 65% of them appearing once. Source material: peripheral blood. The TCR comes from an elderly man with acute or convalescent COVID-19.

CDR3 amino acids: CASSSRDSVYGYTF. The CDR3 DNA follows: TGTGCCAGCAGCTCCCGGGACAGCGTGTATGGCTACACCTTC. The chain links TRBV5-6 to TRBJ1-2; 7 bases align to TRBD1. The germline CDR1 and CDR2 sequences are SGHDT and YYEEEE. The CDR3 length is 14 residues. The V and J ends lost 3 bases and 5 bases, in that order; junction bases with no gene match: 7.